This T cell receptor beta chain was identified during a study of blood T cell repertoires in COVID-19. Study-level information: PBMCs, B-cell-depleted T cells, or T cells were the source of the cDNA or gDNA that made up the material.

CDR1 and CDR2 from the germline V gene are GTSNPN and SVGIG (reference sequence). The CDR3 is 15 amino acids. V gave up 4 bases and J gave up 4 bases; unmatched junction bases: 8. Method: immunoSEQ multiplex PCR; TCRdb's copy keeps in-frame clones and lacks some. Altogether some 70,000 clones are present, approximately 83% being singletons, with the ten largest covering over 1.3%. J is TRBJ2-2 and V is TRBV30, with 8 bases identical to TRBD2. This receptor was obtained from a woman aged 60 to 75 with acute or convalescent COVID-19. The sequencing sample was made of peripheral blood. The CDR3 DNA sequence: TGTGCCTGGACTTCGGGGGGGGCTAGCACCGGGGAGCTGTTTTTT. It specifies CAWTSGGASTGELFF.